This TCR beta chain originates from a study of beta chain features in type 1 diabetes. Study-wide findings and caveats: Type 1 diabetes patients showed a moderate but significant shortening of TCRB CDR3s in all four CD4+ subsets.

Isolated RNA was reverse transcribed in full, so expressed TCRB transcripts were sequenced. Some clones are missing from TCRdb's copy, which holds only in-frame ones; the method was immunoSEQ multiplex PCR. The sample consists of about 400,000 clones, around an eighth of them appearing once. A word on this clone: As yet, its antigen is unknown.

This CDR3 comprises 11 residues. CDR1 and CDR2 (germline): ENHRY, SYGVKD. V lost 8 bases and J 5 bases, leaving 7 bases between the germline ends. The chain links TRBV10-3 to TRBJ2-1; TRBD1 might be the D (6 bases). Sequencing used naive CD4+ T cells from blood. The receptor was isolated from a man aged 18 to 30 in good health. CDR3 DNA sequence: TGTGCCATCGAGGGGGACAATGAGCAGTTCTTC. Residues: CAIEGDNEQFF.